One sample yielded the 17 T cell receptor beta chains listed below, sequenced in a study of T-cell memory formation after mild COVID-19. TCRdb passed the 5' RACE reads through MiXCR, listing each CDR3 protein once. Among over 300,000 distinct CDR3 sequences listed, approximately 22% were seen once. The sample consisted of PBMCs or a T cell subset sorted from them (not recorded which). Receptor source: a man aged 18 to 35 who had mild COVID-19 (a few samples of this study predate the infection). Cell type and time point are not known.

This clonotype was counted ten times or more. The rearrangement links TRBV10-2 to TRBJ1-3, with 8 bases lining up with TRBD1. CDR3 length: 14 amino acids. The V gene end was trimmed by 6 bases and the J gene end by 3 bases; junction bases not matched to a gene: 4. In germline, CDR1 is WSHSY, CDR2 SAAADI. CDR3 protein: CASSRGLDGNTIYF. CDR3 nucleotide sequence: TGCGCCAGCAGCAGGGGGCTGGATGGAAACACCATATATTTT.

This sequence joins TRBV6-2 or TRBV6-3 and TRBJ1-5; the D gene is possibly TRBD1 (5 bases). Germline CDR1 reads MNHEY; CDR2 reads SVGEGT. Trimming stripped 6 bases from V and 6 bases from J, with 15 bases between. This CDR3 contains 14 residues. The CDR3 DNA follows: TGTGCCAGCAGACCAGGGTTAGCCGGTCAGCCCCAGCATTTT. It specifies CASRPGLAGQPQHF.

This clonotype was counted at least ten times. This chain links TRBV7-9 with TRBJ2-1; 8 nucleotides line up with TRBD1. This CDR3 is 15 amino acids long. CDR1 is SEHNR, CDR2 FQNEAQ, per germline (reference sequence). V gave up 3 bases and J gave up 2 bases; unmatched junction bases: 3. The CDR3 loop is CASSLDRAAYNEQFF. CDR3 bases: TGTGCCAGCAGCTTGGACAGGGCCGCCTACAATGAGCAGTTCTTC.

The rearrangement links TRBV7-2 to TRBJ1-6; D is possibly TRBD1 (6 bases). In germline, CDR1 is SGHTA, CDR2 FQGNSA. Trimming took 5 bases from V and 4 from J, leaving 15 bases between them. The CDR3 length is 16 residues. CDR3 DNA: TGTGCCAGCAGCAGAGGGGGGGGATGGTATAATTCACCCCTCCACTTT. This sequence encodes CASSRGGGWYNSPLHF.

This clonotype was observed a handful of times. The rearrangement joins TRBV6-5 to TRBJ1-6; D gene unclear. The CDR3 consists of 13 residues. CDR1 MNHEY and CDR2 SVGAGI come from the germline V gene. Trimming pared 0 bases from V and 7 bases from J, leaving 4 bases between. Here the CDR3 DNA reads TGTGCCAGCAGTTACTCAATCAATTCACCCCTCCACTTT. Translating gives CASSYSINSPLHF.

This clonotype has only a few counts. The rearrangement uses TRBV5-1 and TRBJ2-7; possibly TRBD2 for D (6 bases). The CDR3 length is 13 residues. Trimming pared 4 bases from V and 6 bases from J, leaving 14 bases between. Germline assignment: CDR1 SGHRS and CDR2 YFSETQ. CDR3 in amino acids: CASSVKTGGEQYF. The CDR3 region has the DNA TGCGCCAGCAGCGTGAAGACCGGGGGCGAGCAGTACTTC.

The sample holds many counts of this clonotype. The chain employs TRBV5-5 and TRBJ2-1, with a weak D call TRBD2 (6 bases). The CDR3 totals 15 residues. Germline V gives CDR1 SGHKS, CDR2 YYEKEE (reference sequence). V was cut by 4 bases and J by 9 bases, with 20 bases left in between. The CDR3 nucleotides read TGTGCCAGCAGCCCGCTGGGGGGTCTCGTGAGTGAGCAGTTCTTC. Residues: CASSPLGGLVSEQFF.

The chain uses TRBV5-1 and TRBJ2-2; D ambiguous. The ends were cut back, 0 bases at V and 4 bases at J, with 7 bases in the middle. Germline CDR1 reads SGHRS; CDR2 reads YFSETQ. This CDR3 contains 14 residues. Here the CDR3 reads CASSLASPTGELFF. The CDR3, as DNA: TGCGCCAGCAGCTTGGCCTCCCCCACCGGGGAGCTGTTTTTT.

This rearrangement joins TRBV7-9 to TRBJ2-7; D possibly corresponds to TRBD1 (6 bases). This CDR3 has 14 amino acids. V lost 5 bases and J 1 base, leaving 12 bases between the germline ends. Germline V lookup: CDR1 SEHNR, CDR2 FQNEAQ (reference sequence). DNA for the CDR3: TGTGCCAGCAGCCCACAGGGTAGGTCCTACGAGCAGTACGTC. Translation: CASSPQGRSYEQYV.

The chain employs TRBV30 and TRBJ2-1, with D unclear. V gave up 4 bases and J gave up 4 bases, with 11 bases separating them. In germline, CDR1 is GTSNPN, CDR2 SVGIG (reference sequence). The CDR3 covers 13 residues. CDR3 sequence reads: CAWMGQEYNEQFF. The CDR3 DNA sequence: TGTGCCTGGATGGGTCAGGAATACAATGAGCAGTTCTTC.

The CDR3 DNA reads TGCAGTGCTAGAACGGGACAGGGGGCGTGGGAGACCCAGTACTTC. It is translated as CSARTGQGAWETQYF. The V and J genes are TRBV20-1 and TRBJ2-5; 12 bases align to TRBD1. The ends lost 2 bases at V and 5 bases at J; junction bases unmatched: 6. CDR1 and CDR2 (germline): DFQATT, SNEGSKA (reference sequence). The CDR3 length is 15 residues.

This clonotype has more than one count but fewer than ten. The DNA of the CDR3 is TGTGCCAGCAGCCCGAGGAGGACTAGGGATGGGGAGACCCAGTACTTC. Its translation is CASSPRRTRDGETQYF. V and J are TRBV9 and TRBJ2-5; 7 bases align to TRBD2. The J segment lost 5 bases and the V segment lost 4 bases, leaving 14 bases of the junction unmatched. Germline V CDR1 and CDR2: SGDLS, YYNGEE. This CDR3 contains 16 residues.

The chain joins TRBV6-5 to TRBJ2-1; TRBD1 aligns across 7 bases. Germline CDR1 and CDR2: MNHEY and SVGAGI. Germline trimming cut 7 bases from V and 10 bases from J; bases unmatched to any gene: 7. The CDR3 sequence is 12 residues long. Here the CDR3 reads CASNLRGQEQFF. For the CDR3, the DNA is TGTGCCAGCAACCTTAGGGGACAGGAGCAGTTCTTC.

This clonotype was counted a few times. This chain links TRBV4-2 with TRBJ2-2; no firm D call. V was pared by 0 bases and J by 6 bases, with 8 bases between. Germline-derived CDR1 and CDR2 are LGHNA and YNFKEQ. This CDR3 has 14 amino acids. CDR3 sequence (DNA): TGTGCCAGCAGCCAAGATGTGTCCGCCGGGGAGCTGTTTTTT. Translating it yields CASSQDVSAGELFF.

V is TRBV12-3 or TRBV12-4 and J is TRBJ2-3, with 8 bases identical to TRBD2. This CDR3 spans 16 amino acids. V shed 4 bases, J shed 0 bases, and the junction held 6 bases outside the gene matches. DNA of the CDR3: TGTGCCAGCAGTTGGCGGAGCGGGGGAAGCACAGATACGCAGTATTTT. Protein sequence: CASSWRSGGSTDTQYF.

Only a few counts were recorded for this clonotype. The CDR3 nucleotides are TGCGCCAGCAGTCTACCCTCGGACGCTGGGGCCAACGTCCTGACTTTC. Translated: CASSLPSDAGANVLTF. The rearrangement uses TRBV5-1 and TRBJ2-6; no definite D call. CDR3 length equals 16 residues. Germline lookup yields CDR1 SGHRS and CDR2 YFSETQ. Trimming cost V 5 bases and J 2 bases, with 14 bases left between them. Complete variable domain (other parts from reference TRBV5-1 and TRBJ2-6): KAGVTQTPRYLIKTRGQQVTLSCSPISGHRSVSWYQQTPGQGLQFLFEYFSETQRNKGNFPGRFSGRQFSNSRSEMNVSTLELGDSALYLCASSLPSDAGANVLTFGAGSRLTVL.

This clonotype was found a few times. The chain uses TRBV4-1 and TRBJ2-7, with D perhaps matching TRBD1 or TRBD2 (5 bases each). This CDR3 contains 15 residues. The germline V gene encodes CDR1 MGHRA and CDR2 YSYEKL. Trimming took 3 bases from V and 6 from J, leaving 18 bases between them. The CDR3 is CASSQGVKDTFEQYF. In nucleotides, the CDR3 is TGCGCCAGCAGCCAGGGGGTCAAGGACACGTTCGAGCAGTACTTC.